This T cell receptor beta chain was profiled in a study of T-cell memory formation after mild COVID-19. At the level of the study: Largely, the TCR clusters proved donor specific. Study-wide findings and caveats: Contracting clones from day 15 to 85 showed balanced CD4/CD8; later expanders favored CD4+. There were some responding clones in pre-infection memory, which suggested that cross-reactive memory had joined.

This CDR3 has 17 amino acids. Germline V gene lookup returns CDR1 SGHVS and CDR2 FQNEAQ. Trimming took 4 bases from V and 0 from J, leaving 16 bases between them. After 5'RACE with constant-segment primers, TCR alpha and TCR beta cDNA libraries carrying sample barcodes and UMIs were obtained. TCRdb redid the calling of the 5' RACE reads with MiXCR, one entry per CDR3 protein. The sample records approximately 490,000 distinct CDR3 sequences, around 20% being singletons. In regard to this clonotype: Antigen unknown.

The source of this sequence is an adult woman who had mild COVID-19 (a few samples of this study predate the infection). Cell type and time point are not known. Sequences were obtained from PBMCs or a T cell subset sorted from them (not recorded which). The chain uses TRBV7-8 and TRBJ1-5; TRBD1 is a possible D gene (5 bases). CDR3: CASSSTVTRYSNQPQHF. CDR3 sequence (DNA): TGTGCCAGCAGCTCGACAGTAACCCGTTATAGCAATCAGCCCCAGCATTTT.